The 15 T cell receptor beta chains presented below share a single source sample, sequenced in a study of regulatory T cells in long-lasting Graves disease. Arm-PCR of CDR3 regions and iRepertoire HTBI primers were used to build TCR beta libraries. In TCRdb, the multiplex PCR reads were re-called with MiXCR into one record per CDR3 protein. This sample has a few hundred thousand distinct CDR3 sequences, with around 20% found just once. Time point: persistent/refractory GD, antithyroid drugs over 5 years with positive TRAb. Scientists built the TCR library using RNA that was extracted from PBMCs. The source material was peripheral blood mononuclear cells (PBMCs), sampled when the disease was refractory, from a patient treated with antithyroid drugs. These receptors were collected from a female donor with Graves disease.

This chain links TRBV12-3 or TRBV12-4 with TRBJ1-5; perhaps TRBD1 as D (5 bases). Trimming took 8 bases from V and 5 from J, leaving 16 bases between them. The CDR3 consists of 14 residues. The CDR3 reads CASGSGGGDQPQHF. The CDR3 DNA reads TGTGCCAGCGGATCTGGGGGAGGAGATCAGCCCCAGCATTTT.

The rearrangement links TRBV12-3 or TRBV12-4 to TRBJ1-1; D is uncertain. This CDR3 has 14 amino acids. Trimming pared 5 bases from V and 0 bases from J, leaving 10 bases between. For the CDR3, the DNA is TGTGCCAGCAGTCCCGCAGCCATGAACACTGAAGCTTTCTTT. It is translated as CASSPAAMNTEAFF.

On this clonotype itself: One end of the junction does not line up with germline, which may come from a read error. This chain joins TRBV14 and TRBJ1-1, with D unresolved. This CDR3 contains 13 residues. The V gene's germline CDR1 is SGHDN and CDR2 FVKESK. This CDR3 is CASSQDLKTEAFF. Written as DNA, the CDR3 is TGTGCCAGCAGCCAAGATCTGAAGACTGAAGCTTTCTTT.

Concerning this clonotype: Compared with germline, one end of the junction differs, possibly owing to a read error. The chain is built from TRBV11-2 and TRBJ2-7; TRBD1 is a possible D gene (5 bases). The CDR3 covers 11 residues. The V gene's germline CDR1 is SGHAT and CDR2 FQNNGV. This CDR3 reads CAGSRTYEQYF. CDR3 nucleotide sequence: TGTGCCGGCAGCCGGACATACGAGCAGTACTTC.

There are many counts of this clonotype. The CDR3 protein is CASSLAGGPPNTEAFF. CDR3 sequence (DNA): TGTGCCAGCAGTTTAGCGGGGGGCCCGCCGAACACTGAAGCTTTCTTT. The rearrangement joins TRBV27 to TRBJ1-1; possible D gene TRBD1, 6 bases. The length of the CDR3 is 16 residues. V lost 2 bases and J lost 1, with 14 bases in between. CDR1 is MNHEY and CDR2 is SMNVEV in the germline V gene (reference sequence).

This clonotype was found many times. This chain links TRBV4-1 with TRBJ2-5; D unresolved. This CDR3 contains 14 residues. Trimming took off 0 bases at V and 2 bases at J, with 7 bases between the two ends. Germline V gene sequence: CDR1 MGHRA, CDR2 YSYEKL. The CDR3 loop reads CASSQDPQQETQYF. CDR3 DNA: TGCGCCAGCAGCCAAGACCCACAGCAAGAGACCCAGTACTTC.

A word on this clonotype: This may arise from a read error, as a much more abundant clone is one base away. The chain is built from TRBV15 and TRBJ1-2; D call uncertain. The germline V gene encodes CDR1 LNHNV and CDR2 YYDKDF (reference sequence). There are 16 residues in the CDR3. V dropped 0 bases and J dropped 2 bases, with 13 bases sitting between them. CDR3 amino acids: CATSRDQASENYGYTF. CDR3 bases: TGTGCCACCAGCAGAGATCAGGCCAGCGAGAACTATGGCTACACCTTC.

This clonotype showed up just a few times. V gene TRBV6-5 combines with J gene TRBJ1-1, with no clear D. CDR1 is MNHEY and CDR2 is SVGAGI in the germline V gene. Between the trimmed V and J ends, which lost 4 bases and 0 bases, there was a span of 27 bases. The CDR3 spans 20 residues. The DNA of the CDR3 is TGTGCCAGCAGTTCATCCCGGTTTACGGGCCGCGGAGGAGTGAACACTGAAGCTTTCTTT. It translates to CASSSSRFTGRGGVNTEAFF.

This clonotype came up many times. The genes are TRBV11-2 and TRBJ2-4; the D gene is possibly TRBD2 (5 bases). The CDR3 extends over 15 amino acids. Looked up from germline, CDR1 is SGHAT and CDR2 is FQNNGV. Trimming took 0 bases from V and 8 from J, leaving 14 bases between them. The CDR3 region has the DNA TGTGCCAGCAGCTTAGAGACTCCCGAGAGGGACATTCAGTACTTC. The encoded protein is CASSLETPERDIQYF.

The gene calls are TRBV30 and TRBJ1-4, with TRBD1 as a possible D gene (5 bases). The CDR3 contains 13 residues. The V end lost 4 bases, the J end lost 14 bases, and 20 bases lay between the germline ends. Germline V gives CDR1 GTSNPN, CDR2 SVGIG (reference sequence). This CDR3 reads CAWTPRGVERLFF. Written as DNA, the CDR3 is TGTGCCTGGACTCCCCGGGGCGTTGAAAGGCTGTTTTTT. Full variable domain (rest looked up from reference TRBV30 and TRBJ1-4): SQTIHQWPATLVQPVGSPLSLECTVEGTSNPNLYWYRQAAGRGLQLLFYSVGIGQISSEVPQNLSASRPQDRQFILSSKKLLLSDSGFYLCAWTPRGVERLFFGSGTQLSVL.

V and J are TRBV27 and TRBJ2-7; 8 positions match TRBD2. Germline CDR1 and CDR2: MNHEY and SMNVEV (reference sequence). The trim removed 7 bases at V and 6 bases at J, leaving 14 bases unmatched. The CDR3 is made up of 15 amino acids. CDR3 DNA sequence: TGTGCCAGCACCTCCCTTCTGGCGGGAGGTTCCGAGCAGTACTTC. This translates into CASTSLLAGGSEQYF.

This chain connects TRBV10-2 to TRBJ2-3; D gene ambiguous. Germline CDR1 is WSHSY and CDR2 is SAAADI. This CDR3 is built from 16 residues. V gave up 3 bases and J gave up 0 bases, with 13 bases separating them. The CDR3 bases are TGCGCCAGCAGTGAATCCGACACTCCTAGCACAGATACGCAGTATTTT. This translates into CASSESDTPSTDTQYF.

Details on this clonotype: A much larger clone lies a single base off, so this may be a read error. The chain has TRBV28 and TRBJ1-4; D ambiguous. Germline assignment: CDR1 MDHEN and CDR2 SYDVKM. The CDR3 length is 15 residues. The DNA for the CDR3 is TGTGCCAACAGTCCTCACAGTGCAACTAATGAAAAACTGTTTTTT. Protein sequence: CANSPHSATNEKLFF.

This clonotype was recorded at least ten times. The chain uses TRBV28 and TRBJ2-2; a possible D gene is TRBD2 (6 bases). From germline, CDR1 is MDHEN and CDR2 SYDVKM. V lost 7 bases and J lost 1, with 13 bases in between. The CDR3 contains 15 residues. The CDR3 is CASTYLGGNTGELFF. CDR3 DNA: TGTGCCAGCACCTACTTGGGGGGGAACACCGGGGAGCTGTTTTTT.

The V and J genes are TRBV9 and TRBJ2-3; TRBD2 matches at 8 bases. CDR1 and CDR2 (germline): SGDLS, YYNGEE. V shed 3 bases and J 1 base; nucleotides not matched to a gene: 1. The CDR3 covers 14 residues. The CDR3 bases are TGTGCCAGCAGCGAGGGACTAGGCACAGATACGCAGTATTTT. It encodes CASSEGLGTDTQYF.